This TCR beta chain was captured by sequencing in a study of OX40 agonist ivuxolimab in advanced cancers. Looking at the study overall: Of mixed ages from about 23 to 79 and averaging around 60 years, the group was approximately 84% male.

Turning to this clone: Its specificity is not known.

Exclusion applied to patients with autoimmune disease history or systemic immunosuppression. The CDR3 is made up of 14 amino acids. V shed 8 bases, J shed 6 bases, and the junction held 10 bases outside the gene matches. Germline loops: CDR1 MNHEY, CDR2 SMNVEV (reference sequence). General study results and limits: Both CD4+ and CD8+ T cell populations in blood had undergone clonal expansion by week 6 at 0.1 to 3.0 mg/kg.

Data came from immunoSEQ multiplex PCR; TCRdb stores just in-frame clones and leaves some out. The table records tens of thousands of clones, over 80% of them present only once. The chain has TRBV27 and TRBJ2-7; 10 nucleotides line up with TRBD2. This sequence originates from an adult with an advanced solid tumor such as melanoma, head and neck, liver or kidney cancer. This specimen consisted of CD4+ or CD8+ T cells sorted from blood, obtained in a trial of the OX40 agonist ivuxolimab. In DNA form, the CDR3 reads TGTGCCAGCTTAGGGCTAGCGGGGGCCGGCGAGCAGTACTTC. It is translated as CASLGLAGAGEQYF.